The T cell receptor (beta chain) under discussion was sequenced for a study of T cell responses to AZD1222 COVID-19 vaccine. Data came from immunoSEQ multiplex PCR; TCRdb stores just in-frame clones and leaves some out. The repertoire holds 200,000 to 250,000 clones, with roughly 94% as singletons. For this clone: Its antigen remains unknown.

The CDR3 consists of 13 residues. V was shortened by 3 bases and J by 4 bases, with 9 bases between the two germline ends. Germline assignment: CDR1 LGHDT and CDR2 YNNKEL (reference sequence). Overall study results and limits: Unmutated regions of variants are reportedly targeted by nearly half of spike-specific TCRs. The peak T cell response came first, and repertoires were sampled only after it.

The starting material was peripheral blood, obtained 28 days after the second dose of the MenACWY control vaccine. This TCR was sampled from an adult who received the MenACWY meningococcal vaccine as a control. The chain links TRBV3-1 (or the pseudogene TRBV3-2) to TRBJ1-2, with D perhaps matching TRBD1 (5 bases). The CDR3 here is CASSQWGLYGYTF. CDR3 nucleotides: TGTGCCAGCAGCCAGTGGGGCCTCTATGGCTACACCTTC.